Shown below are 27 T cell receptor beta chains from a single sample sequenced in a study of T-cell reconstitution after alpha-beta-depleted transplantation in children (dated by TCRdb to 2016 to 2017). To prepare the library, PCR was applied. The run used an Illumina HiSeq 2500. TCR libraries were prepared with molecular barcoding, using unique molecular identifiers to normalize TCRbeta repertoire quantification. TCRdb cleaned the public reads at Q25 with fastp, built clones with MiXCR and kept in-frame beta chains. Every distinct CDR3 protein forms one entry, paired with its most common genes and DNA. The sample records about 980,000 distinct CDR3 sequences, roughly 29% of which are singletons. Roughly 31% of the sample lies in the top ten. The treatment or condition label corresponds to: allogeneic hematopoietic cell transplantation with graft depleted of TCRalphabeta T cells and CD19 B cells. Material: PBMCs, mostly from graft donor cells, obtained 360 days after TCRalphabeta/CD19-depleted stem cell transplant. These receptors were collected from a boy under two years old who had a stem cell transplant for SCID, so the T cells may come from the graft donor.

The chain recombines TRBV5-1 with TRBJ2-6; a weak D match, TRBD2 (5 bases). V was clipped by 1 base and J by 0 bases, with 14 bases between them. Germline V gene lookup returns CDR1 SGHRS and CDR2 YFSETQ. There are 18 residues in the CDR3. CDR3 in amino acids: CASSLPWTAFSGANVLTF. In DNA form, the CDR3 reads TGCGCCAGCAGCTTGCCTTGGACTGCCTTCTCTGGGGCCAACGTCCTGACTTTC.

This clonotype was seen a few times. The chain is built from TRBV11-1 and TRBJ1-1; 7 nucleotides align to TRBD1. This CDR3 is 18 amino acids long. V shed 7 bases, J shed 4 bases, and the junction held 21 bases outside the gene matches. Germline lookup yields CDR1 SGHAT and CDR2 FQDESV (reference sequence). The CDR3 DNA follows: TGTGCCAGCAACCTACCCTCTCGACGACAGGGTGGGAGCACTGAAGCTTTCTTT. This sequence encodes CASNLPSRRQGGSTEAFF.

This clonotype was seen a few times. The genes are TRBV6-2 or TRBV6-3 and TRBJ2-5; a possible D gene is TRBD1 (5 bases). Germline V gene lookup returns CDR1 MNHEY and CDR2 SVGEGT. Trimming removed 5 bases at V and 2 bases at J, with 12 bases between. This CDR3 has 14 amino acids. CDR3 nucleotides: TGTGCCAGCAGTACCTGGACAACTCAAGAGACCCAGTACTTC. It encodes CASSTWTTQETQYF.

This clonotype was observed many times. The chain recombines TRBV9 with TRBJ2-1; perhaps D is TRBD1 or TRBD2 (5 bases each). This CDR3 region has 15 residues. V lost 3 bases to trimming and J lost 0 bases, with 10 bases between them. Germline values: CDR1 SGDLS, CDR2 YYNGEE. For the CDR3, the DNA is TGTGCCAGCAGCGAGGGACGCGGCTCCTACAATGAGCAGTTCTTC. This encodes CASSEGRGSYNEQFF.

This clonotype was observed a handful of times. This chain links TRBV5-1 with TRBJ2-7, with D perhaps TRBD2 (5 bases). CDR3 length: 12 residues. From germline, CDR1 is SGHRS and CDR2 YFSETQ. Trimming stripped 1 base from V and 7 bases from J, with 9 bases between. CDR3 residues: CASSLTGWEQYF. The CDR3 coding sequence is TGCGCCAGCAGCTTGACGGGGTGGGAGCAGTACTTC.

This clonotype came up once. The genes are TRBV13 and TRBJ1-5; unclear D gene. Germline CDR1 is PRHDT and CDR2 is FYEKMQ (reference sequence). V was trimmed by 2 bases and J by 5 bases, leaving 10 bases between them. The CDR3 contains 14 residues. The CDR3 loop reads CASSLSGLDQPQHF. In DNA, the CDR3 is TGTGCCAGCAGCTTAAGCGGTTTAGATCAGCCCCAGCATTTT. Looking up the rest from reference TRBV13 and TRBJ1-5 gives the full variable domain: AAGVIQSPRHLIKEKRETATLKCYPIPRHDTVYWYQQGPGQDPQFLISFYEKMQSDKGSIPDRFSAQQFSDYHSELNMSSLELGDSALYFCASSLSGLDQPQHFGDGTRLSIL.

J is TRBJ1-1 and V is TRBV15, with D possibly TRBD1 on 5 matching bases. Germline V gene data show CDR1 as LNHNV and CDR2 as YYDKDF (reference sequence). The V and J ends lost 0 bases and 6 bases respectively, with 8 bases between them. The CDR3 sequence is 13 residues long. CDR3 bases: TGTGCCACCAGCAGAGATGGGGGACCTGAAGCTTTCTTT. It translates to CATSRDGGPEAFF.

This clonotype has only a few counts. The rearrangement uses TRBV12-3 or TRBV12-4 and TRBJ2-1; D perhaps matches TRBD2 (6 bases). Trimming took off 8 bases at V and 6 bases at J, with 20 bases between the two ends. This CDR3 contains 15 residues. CDR3 DNA: TGTGCCAGCGGGGCGGATCGACTAGGGCCCAATGAGCAGTTCTTC. Its translation: CASGADRLGPNEQFF.

The CDR3 sequence is CASPGGTNTGELFF. DNA of the CDR3: TGTGCCAGCCCAGGGGGCACGAACACCGGGGAGCTGTTTTTT. V is TRBV27 and J is TRBJ2-2; 8 bases are a match to TRBD1. The germline CDR1 and CDR2 sequences are MNHEY and SMNVEV (reference sequence). The J segment lost 0 bases and the V segment lost 8 bases, leaving 2 bases of the junction unmatched. CDR3 length: 14 amino acids.

This clonotype was seen only a few times. The chain joins TRBV9 to TRBJ2-7; no reliable D call. Per germline, CDR1 SGDLS and CDR2 YYNGEE. V was pared by 0 bases and J by 5 bases, with 12 bases between. This CDR3 spans 14 amino acids. CDR3 coding DNA: TGTGCCAGCAGCGTAGGGGGAAACCCCGACGAGCAGTACTTC. This sequence encodes CASSVGGNPDEQYF.

The CDR3 sequence: CATSREVGELFF. As DNA, the CDR3 is TGTGCCACCAGCAGAGAAGTCGGGGAGCTGTTTTTT. This chain links TRBV15 with TRBJ2-2; D is unresolved. CDR1 and CDR2 from the germline V gene are LNHNV and YYDKDF (reference sequence). Trimming shortened V by 0 bases and J by 7 bases, and 3 bases separated the two germline ends. This CDR3 region has 12 residues. Based on the CDR3 plus reference TRBV15 and TRBJ2-2, the full variable domain is DAMVIQNPRYQVTQFGKPVTLSCSQTLNHNVMYWYQQKSSQAPKLLFHYYDKDFNNEADTPDNFQSRRPNTSFCFLDIRSPGLGDTAMYLCATSREVGELFFGEGSRLTVL.

The table lists this clonotype with a few counts. V usage is TRBV12-3 or TRBV12-4 and J usage is TRBJ2-5; perhaps TRBD1 as D (5 bases). The V end was cut by 1 base, the J end by 0 bases, with 9 bases between. The CDR3 is 15 residues long. The CDR3 region has the DNA TGTGCCAGCAGTTTAGGACAGATATACCAAGAGACCCAGTACTTC. Translated, it gives CASSLGQIYQETQYF.

The chain uses TRBV5-1 and TRBJ2-5, with 9 bases identical to TRBD1. CDR3 length: 16 amino acids. CDR1 is SGHRS and CDR2 is YFSETQ in the germline V gene. The junction had 11 bases not matched to a gene; V was cut back by 4 bases and J by 4 bases. CDR3 region: CASSATQGQGRETQYF. The CDR3 DNA is TGCGCCAGCAGCGCCACGCAGGGACAGGGTAGAGAGACCCAGTACTTC.

The count of this clonotype is one. The gene calls are TRBV18 and TRBJ2-5, with 8 positions matching TRBD2. The CDR3 extends over 16 amino acids. The ends lost 3 bases at V and 2 bases at J; junction bases unmatched: 8. CDR1 is KGHSH and CDR2 is LQKENI in the germline V gene. CDR3 in DNA: TGTGCCAGCTCACCGGAGCGGGAGTGGGTGCAAGAGACCCAGTACTTC. This gives the protein CASSPEREWVQETQYF. The whole variable domain, filled in from reference TRBV18 and TRBJ2-5, reads NAGVMQNPRHLVRRRGQEARLRCSPMKGHSHVYWYRQLPEEGLKFMVYLQKENIIDESGMPKERFSAEFPKEGPSILRIQQVVRGDSAAYFCASSPEREWVQETQYFGPGTRLLVL.

V usage is TRBV5-1 and J usage is TRBJ1-1, with no clear D. This CDR3 comprises 15 residues. Germline V gives CDR1 SGHRS, CDR2 YFSETQ. V was clipped by 0 bases and J by 3 bases, with 12 bases between them. For the CDR3, the DNA is TGCGCCAGCAGCTTGGGTGTCGGAAGATACACTGAAGCTTTCTTT. It is translated as CASSLGVGRYTEAFF.

This chain uses TRBV12-3 or TRBV12-4 with TRBJ2-5; 10 positions match TRBD2. Trimming took 3 bases from V and 2 from J; bases not matched to a gene: 6. The CDR3 contains 16 residues. The CDR3 coding sequence is TGTGCCAGCAGTTTCGGCCTAGCGGGGGTTCAAGAGACCCAGTACTTC. It yields the protein CASSFGLAGVQETQYF.

The chain has TRBV12-3 or TRBV12-4 and TRBJ1-2, with D uncertain. The CDR3 consists of 13 residues. V dropped 5 bases and J dropped 7 bases, with 14 bases sitting between them. In nucleotides, the CDR3 is TGTGCCAGCAGTCCCCACCTGAGTGGTGGCTACACCTTC. Its translation is CASSPHLSGGYTF.

The chain's CDR3 is CSAGRDRAMRTYGYTF. CDR3 DNA: TGCAGTGCTGGCCGGGACAGGGCGATGAGGACCTATGGCTACACCTTC. The J gene is TRBJ1-2, the V gene TRBV20-1; 9 positions agree with TRBD1. Trimming at V came to 5 bases and at J to 4 bases, leaving 14 bases not matched to a gene. In germline, CDR1 is DFQATT, CDR2 SNEGSKA (reference sequence). The CDR3 has 16 residues.

In this sample, this clonotype turned up many times. The V and J genes are TRBV29-1 and TRBJ2-7; a possible D gene is TRBD1 (5 bases). Trimming shortened V by 4 bases and J by 0 bases, and 10 bases separated the two germline ends. The CDR3 totals 13 residues. In germline, CDR1 is SQVTM, CDR2 ANQGSEA. The CDR3 bases are TGCAGCGTTGGTCCCGACAGCTCCTACGAGCAGTACTTC. The encoded protein is CSVGPDSSYEQYF.

This clonotype was counted only a few times. V gene TRBV5-1 combines with J gene TRBJ1-5, with D maybe TRBD1 (6 bases). The CDR3 covers 17 residues. Per germline, CDR1 SGHRS and CDR2 YFSETQ. V lost 5 bases and J 0 bases, leaving 18 bases between the germline ends. The DNA for the CDR3 is TGCGCCAGCAGTCTGAAAAAGGACAGCCATAGCAATCAGCCCCAGCATTTT. Its translation is CASSLKKDSHSNQPQHF.

The chain carries TRBV4-3 and TRBJ2-1, with 10 positions matching TRBD1. This CDR3 region has 17 residues. Unmatched junction bases numbered 8, after V lost 2 bases and J lost 4 bases. The germline CDR1 and CDR2 sequences are LGHNA and YSLEER. This CDR3 reads CASSQSAGTGVYNEQFF. In DNA form, the CDR3 reads TGCGCCAGCAGCCAATCTGCCGGGACAGGGGTTTACAATGAGCAGTTCTTC.

The rearrangement uses TRBV4-1 and TRBJ2-7; the D gene is possibly TRBD1 (5 bases). Trimming took 4 bases from V and 4 from J, leaving 17 bases between them. This CDR3 has 15 residues. Germline V lookup: CDR1 MGHRA, CDR2 YSYEKL. The CDR3 nucleotides read TGCGCCAGCAGCCTCCAGGGCCTCACCCGTTACGAGCAGTACTTC. It is translated as CASSLQGLTRYEQYF.

J is TRBJ2-1 and V is TRBV7-2; 7 bases are shared with TRBD2. There are 17 residues in the CDR3. Germline CDR1 reads SGHTA; CDR2 reads FQGNSA. After removal of 2 bases from V and 4 bases from J, the junction contained 11 bases not matched to a gene. CDR3 sequence reads: CASSLPLLAGDYNEQFF. The CDR3 DNA reads as TGTGCCAGCAGCTTACCCCTTTTGGCGGGGGATTACAATGAGCAGTTCTTC.

The J gene is TRBJ1-2, the V gene TRBV5-6; 9 bases align to TRBD1. Germline V gives CDR1 SGHDT, CDR2 YYEEEE. Trimming at V came to 4 bases and at J to 6 bases, leaving 7 bases not matched to a gene. This CDR3 is 14 amino acids long. CDR3 protein: CASSRTWTGDGYTF. The CDR3 nucleotides are TGTGCCAGCAGCCGAACCTGGACAGGGGATGGCTACACCTTC.

The chain uses TRBV5-5 and TRBJ2-1; D is perhaps TRBD1 (6 bases). The CDR3 is 15 amino acids. Trimming shortened V by 4 bases and J by 11 bases, and 22 bases separated the two germline ends. Germline lookup yields CDR1 SGHKS and CDR2 YYEKEE (reference sequence). This CDR3 reads CASSPGAGTRKKQFF. CDR3 DNA sequence: TGTGCCAGCAGCCCGGGCGCCGGGACACGTAAAAAGCAGTTCTTC.

The V and J genes are TRBV11-2 and TRBJ2-5; 9 bases are a match to TRBD2. J lost 8 bases, V lost 1 base, and 11 bases had no gene match. Germline CDR1 SGHAT, CDR2 FQNNGV. This CDR3 comprises 16 residues. CDR3 DNA: TGTGCCAGCAGCTTAGTGATAGCGGGGGCGGGTGGTACCCAGTACTTC. The encoded protein is CASSLVIAGAGGTQYF. Filled out from reference TRBV11-2 and TRBJ2-5, the complete variable domain reads EAGVAQSPRYKIIEKRQSVAFWCNPISGHATLYWYQQILGQGPKLLIQFQNNGVVDDSQLPKDRFSAERLKGVDSTLKIQPAKLEDSAVYLCASSLVIAGAGGTQYFGPGTRLLVL.

The chain has TRBV5-1 and TRBJ1-1; no definite D call. The CDR3 is made up of 14 amino acids. The V and J ends lost 0 bases and 5 bases respectively, with 11 bases between them. In germline, CDR1 is SGHRS, CDR2 YFSETQ. This chain's CDR3 is CASSLVSTETEAFF. The DNA of the CDR3 is TGCGCCAGCAGCTTGGTCAGTACAGAGACTGAAGCTTTCTTT.